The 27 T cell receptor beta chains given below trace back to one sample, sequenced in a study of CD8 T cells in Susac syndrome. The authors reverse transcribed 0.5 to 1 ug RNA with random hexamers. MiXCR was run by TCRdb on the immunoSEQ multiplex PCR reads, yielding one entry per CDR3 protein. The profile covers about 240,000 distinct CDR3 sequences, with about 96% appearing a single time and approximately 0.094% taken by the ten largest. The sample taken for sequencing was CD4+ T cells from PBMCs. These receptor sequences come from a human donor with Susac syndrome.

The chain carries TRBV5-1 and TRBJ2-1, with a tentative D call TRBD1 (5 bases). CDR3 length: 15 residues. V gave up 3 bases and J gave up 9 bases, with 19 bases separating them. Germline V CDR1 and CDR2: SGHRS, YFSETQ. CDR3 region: CASSSDLHQGSEQFF. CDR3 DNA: TGCGCCAGCAGCTCAGACTTGCACCAGGGAAGTGAGCAGTTCTTC.

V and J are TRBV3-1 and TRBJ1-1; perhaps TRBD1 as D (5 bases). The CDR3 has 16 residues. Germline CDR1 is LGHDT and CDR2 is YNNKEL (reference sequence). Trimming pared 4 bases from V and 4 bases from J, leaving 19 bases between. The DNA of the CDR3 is TGTGCCAGCAGCCTCCGGACGGGGGGAGGCAGCACTGAAGCTTTCTTT. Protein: CASSLRTGGGSTEAFF.

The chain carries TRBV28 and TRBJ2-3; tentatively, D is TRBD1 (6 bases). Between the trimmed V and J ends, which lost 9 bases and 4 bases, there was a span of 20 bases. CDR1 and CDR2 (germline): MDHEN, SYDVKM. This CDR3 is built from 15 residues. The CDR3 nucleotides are TGTGCCAGTTCGTGGGACACTCAAAGCGCAGATACGCAGTATTTT. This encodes CASSWDTQSADTQYF.

CDR3 protein: CSVEDPRLPRGVRFF. Written as DNA, the CDR3 is TGCAGCGTTGAAGATCCCCGACTTCCCCGAGGGGTGCGGTTCTTC. This chain uses TRBV29-1 with TRBJ2-1, with D perhaps being TRBD1 or TRBD2 (5 bases each). The V end lost 0 bases, the J end lost 15 bases, and 24 bases lay between the germline ends. The germline CDR1 and CDR2 sequences are SQVTM and ANQGSEA. The CDR3 length is 15 residues.

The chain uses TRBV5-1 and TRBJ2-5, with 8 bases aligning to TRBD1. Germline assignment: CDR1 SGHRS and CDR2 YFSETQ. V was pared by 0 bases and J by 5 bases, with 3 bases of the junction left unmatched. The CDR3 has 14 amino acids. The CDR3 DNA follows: TGCGCCAGCAGCTTGGCCAGGGGGCCGGAGACCCAGTACTTC. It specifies CASSLARGPETQYF.

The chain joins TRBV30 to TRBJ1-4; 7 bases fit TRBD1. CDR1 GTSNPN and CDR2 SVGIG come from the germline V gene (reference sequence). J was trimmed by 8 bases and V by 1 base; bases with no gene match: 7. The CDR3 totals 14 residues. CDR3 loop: CAWSDPRGREKLFF. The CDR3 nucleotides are TGTGCCTGGAGTGATCCGAGGGGGCGCGAAAAACTGTTTTTT.

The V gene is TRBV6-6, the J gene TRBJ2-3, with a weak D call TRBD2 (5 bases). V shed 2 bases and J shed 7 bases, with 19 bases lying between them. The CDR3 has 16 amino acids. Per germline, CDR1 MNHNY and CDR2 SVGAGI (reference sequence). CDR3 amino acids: CASSYGEGTVKYTQYF. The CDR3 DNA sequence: TGTGCCAGCAGTTACGGAGAGGGAACGGTTAAGTATACGCAGTATTTT.

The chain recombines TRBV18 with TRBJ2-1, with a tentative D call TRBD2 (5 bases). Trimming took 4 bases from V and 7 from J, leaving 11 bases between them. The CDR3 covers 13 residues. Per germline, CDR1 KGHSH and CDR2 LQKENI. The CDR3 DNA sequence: TGTGCCAGCTCACAGGGAGCTAAAAATGAGCAGTTCTTC. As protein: CASSQGAKNEQFF.

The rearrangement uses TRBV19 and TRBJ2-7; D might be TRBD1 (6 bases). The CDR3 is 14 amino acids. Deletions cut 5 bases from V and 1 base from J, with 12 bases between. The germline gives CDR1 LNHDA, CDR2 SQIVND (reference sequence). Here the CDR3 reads CASSADRLSYEQYF. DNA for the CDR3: TGTGCCAGTAGTGCAGACAGGCTGTCCTACGAGCAGTACTTC. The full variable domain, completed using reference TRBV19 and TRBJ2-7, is DGGITQSPKYLFRKEGQNVTLSCEQNLNHDAMYWYRQDPGQGLRLIYYSQIVNDFQKGDIAEGYSVSREKKESFPLTVTSAQKNPTAFYLCASSADRLSYEQYFGPGTRLTVT.

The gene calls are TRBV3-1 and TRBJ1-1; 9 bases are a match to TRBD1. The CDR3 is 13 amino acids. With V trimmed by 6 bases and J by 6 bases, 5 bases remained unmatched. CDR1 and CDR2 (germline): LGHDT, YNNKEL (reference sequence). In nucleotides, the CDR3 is TGTGCCAGCAGACAACAGGGGGCCGCTGAAGCTTTCTTT. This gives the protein CASRQQGAAEAFF.

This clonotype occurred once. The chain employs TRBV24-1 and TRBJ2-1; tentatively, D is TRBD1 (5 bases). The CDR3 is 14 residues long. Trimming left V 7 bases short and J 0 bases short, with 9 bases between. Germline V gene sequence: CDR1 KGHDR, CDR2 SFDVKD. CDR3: CATSTDSSYNEQFF. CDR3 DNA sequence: TGTGCCACCAGCACCGACAGCTCCTACAATGAGCAGTTCTTC.

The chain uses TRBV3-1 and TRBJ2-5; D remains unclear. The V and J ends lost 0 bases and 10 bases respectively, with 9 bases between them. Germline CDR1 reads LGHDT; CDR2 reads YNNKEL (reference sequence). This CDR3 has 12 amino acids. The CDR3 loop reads CASSQEGVVQYF. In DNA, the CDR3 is TGTGCCAGCAGCCAAGAAGGTGTCGTCCAGTACTTC.

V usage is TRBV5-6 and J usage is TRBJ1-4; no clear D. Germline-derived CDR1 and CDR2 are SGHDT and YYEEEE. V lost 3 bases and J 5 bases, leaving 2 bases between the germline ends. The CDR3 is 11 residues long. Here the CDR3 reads CASSSNEKLFF. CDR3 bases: TGTGCCAGCAGCTCGAATGAAAAACTGTTTTTT.

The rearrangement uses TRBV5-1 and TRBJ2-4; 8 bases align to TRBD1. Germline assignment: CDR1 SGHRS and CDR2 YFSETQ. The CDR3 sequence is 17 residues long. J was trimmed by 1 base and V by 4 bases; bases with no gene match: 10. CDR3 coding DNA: TGCGCCAGCAGCCGGGTTCAGGGGGCGCAGGCCAAAAACATTCAGTACTTC. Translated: CASSRVQGAQAKNIQYF.

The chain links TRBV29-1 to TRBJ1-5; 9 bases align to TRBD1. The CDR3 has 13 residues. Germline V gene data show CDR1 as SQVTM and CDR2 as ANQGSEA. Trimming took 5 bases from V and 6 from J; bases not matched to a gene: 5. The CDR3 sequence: CSVPQGALQPQHF. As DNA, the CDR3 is TGCAGCGTTCCACAGGGGGCCCTTCAGCCCCAGCATTTT. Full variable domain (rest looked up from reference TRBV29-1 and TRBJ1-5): SAVISQKPSRDICQRGTSLTIQCQVDSQVTMMFWYRQQPGQSLTLIATANQGSEATYESGFVIDKFPISRPNLTFSTLTVSNMSPEDSSIYLCSVPQGALQPQHFGDGTRLSIL.

The CDR3 DNA sequence: TGCGCCAGCAGCCGAGGGACTAGCGGGATGGATATTACCTACGAGCAGTACTTC. Amino acids: CASSRGTSGMDITYEQYF. This chain uses TRBV4-1 with TRBJ2-7; 13 bases match TRBD2. The V segment lost 4 bases and the J segment 2 bases; nucleotides outside the gene matches: 11. The CDR3 length is 18 residues. In germline, CDR1 is MGHRA, CDR2 YSYEKL.

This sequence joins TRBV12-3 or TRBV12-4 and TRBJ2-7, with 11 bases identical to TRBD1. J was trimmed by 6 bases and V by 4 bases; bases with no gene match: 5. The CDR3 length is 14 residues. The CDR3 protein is CASSSPGTGGEQYF. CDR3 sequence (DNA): TGTGCCAGCAGTTCGCCCGGGACAGGGGGCGAGCAGTACTTC.

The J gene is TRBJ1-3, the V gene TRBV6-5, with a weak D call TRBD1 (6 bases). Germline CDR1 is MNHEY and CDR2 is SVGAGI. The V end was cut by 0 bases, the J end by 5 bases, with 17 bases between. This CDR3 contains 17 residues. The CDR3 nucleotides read TGTGCCAGCAGTTACTCGTACGGGGGCTATTCTAGAAACACCATATATTTT. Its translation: CASSYSYGGYSRNTIYF.

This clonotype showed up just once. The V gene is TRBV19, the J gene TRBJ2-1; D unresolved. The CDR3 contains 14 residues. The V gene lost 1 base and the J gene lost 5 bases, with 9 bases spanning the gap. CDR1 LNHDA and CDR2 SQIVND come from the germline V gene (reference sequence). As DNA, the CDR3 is TGTGCCAGTAGTATAGCACTCCTAAACAATGAGCAGTTCTTC. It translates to CASSIALLNNEQFF.

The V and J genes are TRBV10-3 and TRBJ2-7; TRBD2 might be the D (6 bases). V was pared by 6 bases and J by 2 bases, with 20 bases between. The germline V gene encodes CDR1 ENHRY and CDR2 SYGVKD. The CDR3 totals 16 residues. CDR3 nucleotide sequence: TGTGCCATCAGCTACCGCTCACTAGCCCAAGCCTACGAGCAGTACTTC. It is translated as CAISYRSLAQAYEQYF.

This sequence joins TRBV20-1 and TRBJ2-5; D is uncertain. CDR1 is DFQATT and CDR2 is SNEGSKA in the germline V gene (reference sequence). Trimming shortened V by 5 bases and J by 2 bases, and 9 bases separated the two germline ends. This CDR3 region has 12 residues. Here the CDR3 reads CSARTTQETQYF. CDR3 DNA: TGCAGTGCTCGGACCACACAAGAGACCCAGTACTTC.

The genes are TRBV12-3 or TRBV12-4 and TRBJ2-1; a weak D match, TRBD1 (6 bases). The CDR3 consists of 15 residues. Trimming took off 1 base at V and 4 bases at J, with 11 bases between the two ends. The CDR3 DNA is TGTGCCAGCAGTTTAGTCGACAGGCAGTACAATGAGCAGTTCTTC. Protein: CASSLVDRQYNEQFF.

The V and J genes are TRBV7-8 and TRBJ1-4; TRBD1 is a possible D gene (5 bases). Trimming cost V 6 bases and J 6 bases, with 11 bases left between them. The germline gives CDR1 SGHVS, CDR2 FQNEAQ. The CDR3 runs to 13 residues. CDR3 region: CASSPGRDEKLFF. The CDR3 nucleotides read TGTGCCAGCAGTCCAGGCAGGGATGAAAAACTGTTTTTT.

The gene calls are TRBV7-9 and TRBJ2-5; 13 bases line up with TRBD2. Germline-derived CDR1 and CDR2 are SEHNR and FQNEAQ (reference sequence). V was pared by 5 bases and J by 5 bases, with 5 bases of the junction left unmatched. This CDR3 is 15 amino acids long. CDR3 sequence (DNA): TGTGCCAGCAGCCCGGGACTAGCGGGAACGGAGACCCAGTACTTC. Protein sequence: CASSPGLAGTETQYF.

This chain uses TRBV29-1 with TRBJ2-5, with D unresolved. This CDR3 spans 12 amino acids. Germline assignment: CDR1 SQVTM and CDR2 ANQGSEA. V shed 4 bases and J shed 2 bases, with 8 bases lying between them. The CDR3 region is CSVAPLQETQYF. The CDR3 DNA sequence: TGCAGCGTTGCCCCACTGCAAGAGACCCAGTACTTC. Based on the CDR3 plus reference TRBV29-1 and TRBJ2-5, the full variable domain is SAVISQKPSRDICQRGTSLTIQCQVDSQVTMMFWYRQQPGQSLTLIATANQGSEATYESGFVIDKFPISRPNLTFSTLTVSNMSPEDSSIYLCSVAPLQETQYFGPGTRLLVL.

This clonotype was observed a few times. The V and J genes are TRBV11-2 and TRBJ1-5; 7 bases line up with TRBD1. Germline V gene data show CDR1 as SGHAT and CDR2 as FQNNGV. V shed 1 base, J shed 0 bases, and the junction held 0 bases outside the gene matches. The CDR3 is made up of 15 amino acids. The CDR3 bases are TGTGCCAGCAGCTTAGGGACAGGTAGCAATCAGCCCCAGCATTTT. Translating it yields CASSLGTGSNQPQHF.

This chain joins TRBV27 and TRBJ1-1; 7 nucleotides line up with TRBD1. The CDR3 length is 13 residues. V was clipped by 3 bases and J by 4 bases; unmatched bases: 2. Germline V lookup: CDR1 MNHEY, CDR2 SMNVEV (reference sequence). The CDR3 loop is CASSFRGGTEAFF. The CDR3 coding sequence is TGTGCCAGCAGTTTCAGGGGGGGCACTGAAGCTTTCTTT.